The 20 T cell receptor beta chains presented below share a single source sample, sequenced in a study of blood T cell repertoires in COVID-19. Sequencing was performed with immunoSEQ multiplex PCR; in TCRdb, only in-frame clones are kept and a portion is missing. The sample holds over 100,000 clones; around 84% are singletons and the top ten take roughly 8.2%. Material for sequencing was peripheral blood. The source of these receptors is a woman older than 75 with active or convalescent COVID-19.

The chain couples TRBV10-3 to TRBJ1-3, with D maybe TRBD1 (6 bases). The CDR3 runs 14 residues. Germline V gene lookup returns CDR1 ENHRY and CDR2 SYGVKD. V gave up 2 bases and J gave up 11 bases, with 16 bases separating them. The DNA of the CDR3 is TGTGCCATCAGTGAGATTAGTGGGGCAGGGGCCATATATTTT. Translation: CAISEISGAGAIYF.

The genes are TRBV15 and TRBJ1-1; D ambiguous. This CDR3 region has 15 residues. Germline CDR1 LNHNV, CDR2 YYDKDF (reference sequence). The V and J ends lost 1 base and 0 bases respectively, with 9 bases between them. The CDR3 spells CATSRGSQLNTEAFF. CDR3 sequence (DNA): TGTGCCACCAGCAGAGGGTCACAGCTGAACACTGAAGCTTTCTTT. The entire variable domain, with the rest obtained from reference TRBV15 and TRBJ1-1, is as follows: DAMVIQNPRYQVTQFGKPVTLSCSQTLNHNVMYWYQQKSSQAPKLLFHYYDKDFNNEADTPDNFQSRRPNTSFCFLDIRSPGLGDTAMYLCATSRGSQLNTEAFFGQGTRLTVV.

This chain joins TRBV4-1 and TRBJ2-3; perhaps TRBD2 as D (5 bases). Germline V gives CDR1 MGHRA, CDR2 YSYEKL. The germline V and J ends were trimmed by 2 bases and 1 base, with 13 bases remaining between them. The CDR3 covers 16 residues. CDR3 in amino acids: CASSQTNTRGTDTQYF. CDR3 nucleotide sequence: TGCGCCAGCAGCCAAACGAACACGAGGGGCACAGATACGCAGTATTTT.

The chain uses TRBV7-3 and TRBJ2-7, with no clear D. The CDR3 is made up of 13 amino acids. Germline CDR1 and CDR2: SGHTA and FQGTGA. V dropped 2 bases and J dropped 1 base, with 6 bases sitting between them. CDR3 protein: CASSLFTSYEQYF. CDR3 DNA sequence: TGTGCCAGCAGCTTATTTACTTCCTACGAGCAGTACTTC.

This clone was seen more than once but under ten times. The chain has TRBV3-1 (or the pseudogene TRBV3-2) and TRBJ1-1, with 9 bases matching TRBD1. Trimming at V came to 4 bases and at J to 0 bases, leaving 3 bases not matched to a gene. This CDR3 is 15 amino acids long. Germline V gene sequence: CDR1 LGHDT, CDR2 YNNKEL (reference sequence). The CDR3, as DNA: TGTGCCAGCAGCCTCGGGACAGGGTTGAACACTGAAGCTTTCTTT. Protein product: CASSLGTGLNTEAFF.

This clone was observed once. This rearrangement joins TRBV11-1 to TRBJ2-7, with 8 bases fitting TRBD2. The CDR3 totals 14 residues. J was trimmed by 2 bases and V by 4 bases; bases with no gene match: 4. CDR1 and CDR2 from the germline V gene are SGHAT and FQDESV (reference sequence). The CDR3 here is CASSWRGAAYEQYF. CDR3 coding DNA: TGTGCCAGCAGCTGGCGGGGGGCAGCCTACGAGCAGTACTTC.

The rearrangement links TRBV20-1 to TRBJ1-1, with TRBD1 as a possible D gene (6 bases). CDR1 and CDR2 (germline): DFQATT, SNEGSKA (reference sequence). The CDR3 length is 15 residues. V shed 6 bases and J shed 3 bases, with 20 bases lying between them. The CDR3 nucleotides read TGCAGTGCCAGTCGAGACAGCCCAGGGGACACTGAAGCTTTCTTT. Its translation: CSASRDSPGDTEAFF.

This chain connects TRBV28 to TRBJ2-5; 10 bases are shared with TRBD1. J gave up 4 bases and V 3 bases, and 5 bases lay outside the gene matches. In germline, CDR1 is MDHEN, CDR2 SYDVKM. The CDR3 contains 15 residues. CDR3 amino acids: CASSFSGQGSETQYF. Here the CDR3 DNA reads TGTGCCAGCAGTTTTTCGGGACAGGGGTCAGAGACCCAGTACTTC.

The CDR3 is CASKGGRNTEAFF. CDR3 DNA: TGTGCCAGCAAGGGGGGGCGAAACACTGAAGCTTTCTTT. The gene calls are TRBV27 and TRBJ1-1; possible D gene TRBD1, 6 bases. Trimming removed 7 bases at V and 2 bases at J, with 11 bases between. Germline V gene lookup returns CDR1 MNHEY and CDR2 SMNVEV (reference sequence). CDR3 length equals 13 residues.

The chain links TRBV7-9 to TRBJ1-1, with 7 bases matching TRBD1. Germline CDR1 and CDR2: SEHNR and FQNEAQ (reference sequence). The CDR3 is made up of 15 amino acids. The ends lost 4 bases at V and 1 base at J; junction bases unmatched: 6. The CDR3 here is CASSSLQGSNTEAFF. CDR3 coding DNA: TGTGCCAGCAGCTCGTTACAGGGGTCGAACACTGAAGCTTTCTTT.

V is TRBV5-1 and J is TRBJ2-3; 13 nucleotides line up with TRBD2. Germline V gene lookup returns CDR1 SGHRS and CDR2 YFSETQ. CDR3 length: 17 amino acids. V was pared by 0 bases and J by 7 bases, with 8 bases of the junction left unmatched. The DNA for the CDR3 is TGCGCCAGCAGCTTGGGTGGGACTAGCGGGACGGGGAATACGCAGTATTTT. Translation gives CASSLGGTSGTGNTQYF.

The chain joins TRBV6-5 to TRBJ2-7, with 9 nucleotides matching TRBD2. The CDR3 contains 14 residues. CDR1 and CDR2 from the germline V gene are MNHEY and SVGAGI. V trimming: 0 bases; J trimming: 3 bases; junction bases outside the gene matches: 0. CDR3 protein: CASSYSREGYEQYF. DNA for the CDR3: TGTGCCAGCAGTTACTCGCGGGAGGGCTACGAGCAGTACTTC.

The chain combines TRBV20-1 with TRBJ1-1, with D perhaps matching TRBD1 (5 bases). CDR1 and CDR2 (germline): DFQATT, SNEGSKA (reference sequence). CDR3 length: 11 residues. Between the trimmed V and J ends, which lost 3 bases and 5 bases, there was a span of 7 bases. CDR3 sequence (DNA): TGCAGTGCTAGCGGGGGTACTGAAGCTTTCTTT. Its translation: CSASGGTEAFF.

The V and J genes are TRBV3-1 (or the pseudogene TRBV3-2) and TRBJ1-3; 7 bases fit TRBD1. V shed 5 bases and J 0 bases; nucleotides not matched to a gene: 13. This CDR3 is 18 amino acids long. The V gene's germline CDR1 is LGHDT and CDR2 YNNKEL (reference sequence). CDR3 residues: CASSEGGQTYHSGNTIYF. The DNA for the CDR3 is TGTGCCAGCAGCGAGGGGGGACAGACATACCACTCTGGAAACACCATATATTTT.

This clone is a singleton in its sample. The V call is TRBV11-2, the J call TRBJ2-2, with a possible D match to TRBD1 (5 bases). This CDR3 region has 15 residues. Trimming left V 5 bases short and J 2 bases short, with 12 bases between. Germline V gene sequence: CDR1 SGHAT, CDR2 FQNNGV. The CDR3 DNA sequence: TGTGCCAGCAGCGCGCGACAGAGCAACACCGGGGAGCTGTTTTTT. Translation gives CASSARQSNTGELFF.

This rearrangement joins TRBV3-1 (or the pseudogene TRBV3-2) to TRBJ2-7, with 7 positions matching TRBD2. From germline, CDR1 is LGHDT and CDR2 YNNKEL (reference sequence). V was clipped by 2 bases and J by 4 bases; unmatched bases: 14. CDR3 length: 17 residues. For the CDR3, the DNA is TGTGCCAGCAGCCAACGGGGGGAGCGATATAGGAAGTACGAGCAGTACTTC. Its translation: CASSQRGERYRKYEQYF.

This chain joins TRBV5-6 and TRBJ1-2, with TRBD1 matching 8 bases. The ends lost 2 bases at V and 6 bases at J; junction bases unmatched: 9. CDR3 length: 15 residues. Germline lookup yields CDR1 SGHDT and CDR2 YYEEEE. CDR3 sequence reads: CASSFRLDRENGYTF. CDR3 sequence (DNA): TGTGCCAGCAGCTTTAGGTTGGACAGGGAGAATGGCTACACCTTC.

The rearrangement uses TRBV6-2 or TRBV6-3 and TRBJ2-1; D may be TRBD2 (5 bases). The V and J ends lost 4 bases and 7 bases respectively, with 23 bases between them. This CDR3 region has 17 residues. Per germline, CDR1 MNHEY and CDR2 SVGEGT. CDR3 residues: CASSSTPLEGLKNEQFF. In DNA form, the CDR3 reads TGTGCCAGCAGTTCCACCCCTTTAGAGGGCCTAAAAAATGAGCAGTTCTTC.

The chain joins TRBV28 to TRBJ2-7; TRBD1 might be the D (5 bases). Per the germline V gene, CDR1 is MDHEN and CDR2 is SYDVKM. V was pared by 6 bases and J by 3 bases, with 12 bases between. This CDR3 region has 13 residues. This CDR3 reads CASRDGHIYEQYF. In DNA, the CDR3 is TGTGCCAGCAGGGACGGACACATCTACGAGCAGTACTTC. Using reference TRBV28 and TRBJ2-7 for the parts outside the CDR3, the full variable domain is DVKVTQSSRYLVKRTGEKVFLECVQDMDHENMFWYRQDPGLGLRLIYFSYDVKMKEKGDIPEGYSVSREKKERFSLILESASTNQTSMYLCASRDGHIYEQYFGPGTRLTVT.

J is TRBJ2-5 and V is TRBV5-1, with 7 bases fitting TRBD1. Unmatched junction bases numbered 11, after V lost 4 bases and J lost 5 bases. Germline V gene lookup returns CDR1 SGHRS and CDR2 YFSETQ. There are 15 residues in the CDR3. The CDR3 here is CASSTGQASLETQYF. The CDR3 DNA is TGCGCCAGCAGCACTGGACAGGCTTCGCTGGAGACCCAGTACTTC.